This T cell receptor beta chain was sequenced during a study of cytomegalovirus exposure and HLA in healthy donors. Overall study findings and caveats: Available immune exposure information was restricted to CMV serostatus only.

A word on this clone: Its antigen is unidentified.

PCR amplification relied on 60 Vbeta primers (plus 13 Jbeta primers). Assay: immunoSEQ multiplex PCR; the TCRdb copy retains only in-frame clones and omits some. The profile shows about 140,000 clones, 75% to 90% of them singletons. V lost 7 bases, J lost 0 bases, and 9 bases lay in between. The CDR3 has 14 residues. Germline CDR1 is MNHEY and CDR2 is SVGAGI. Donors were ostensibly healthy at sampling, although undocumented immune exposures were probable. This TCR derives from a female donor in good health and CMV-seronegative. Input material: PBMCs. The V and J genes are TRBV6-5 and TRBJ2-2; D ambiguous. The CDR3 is CASTPGSNTGELFF. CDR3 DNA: TGTGCCAGCACCCCGGGTTCGAACACCGGGGAGCTGTTTTTT.